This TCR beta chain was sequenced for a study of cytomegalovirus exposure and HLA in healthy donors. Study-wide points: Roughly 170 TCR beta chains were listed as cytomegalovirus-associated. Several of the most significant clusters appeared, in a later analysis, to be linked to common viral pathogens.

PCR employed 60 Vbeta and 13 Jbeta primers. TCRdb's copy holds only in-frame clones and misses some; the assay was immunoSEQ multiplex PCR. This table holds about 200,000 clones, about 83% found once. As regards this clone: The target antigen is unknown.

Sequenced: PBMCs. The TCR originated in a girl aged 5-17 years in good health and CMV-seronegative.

For the CDR3, the DNA is TGTGCCAGCAGCTTCGCGGGGGGGAGAGGGGCCAACGTCCTGACTTTC. Translated: CASSFAGGRGANVLTF. This chain links TRBV5-4 with TRBJ2-6, with TRBD2 matching 9 bases. CDR1 is SGHNT and CDR2 is YYREEE in the germline V gene (reference sequence). CDR3 size: 16 residues. Trimming cost V 2 bases and J 4 bases; bases outside gene matches: 4.